Below, 9 T cell receptor beta chains from the same sample are listed, as sequenced in a study of early T cells in non-severe SARS-CoV-2 infection. Using its own MiXCR run on the 5' RACE reads, TCRdb lists one record per CDR3 protein. Here the sample spans under 85,000 distinct CDR3 sequences, about 14% being singletons. Here the sequenced sample was whole blood, taken at baseline. The receptors originated from an adult who was a healthcare worker with PCR-confirmed SARS-CoV-2 infection or an uninfected control (not recorded which).

The chain links TRBV4-1 to TRBJ2-1; TRBD2 aligns across 8 bases. The CDR3 consists of 17 residues. V shed 3 bases, J shed 7 bases, and the junction held 14 bases outside the gene matches. Per germline, CDR1 MGHRA and CDR2 YSYEKL. Written as DNA, the CDR3 is TGCGCCAGCAGCCAGGCAACGGGTAGCGGGGAGACAAATGAGCAGTTCTTC. It yields the protein CASSQATGSGETNEQFF.

The V gene is TRBV3-1, the J gene TRBJ2-7; either TRBD1 or TRBD2 may supply D (5 bases each). The V and J ends lost 6 bases and 5 bases respectively, with 11 bases between them. The germline gives CDR1 LGHDT, CDR2 YNNKEL (reference sequence). The CDR3 is 12 amino acids. CDR3: CASRGTSNEQYF. CDR3 nucleotide sequence: TGTGCCAGCAGGGGGACGTCGAACGAGCAGTACTTC.

This clonotype was counted between two and nine times. The chain couples TRBV20-1 to TRBJ2-5; a weak D match, TRBD1 (6 bases). This CDR3 has 14 amino acids. V lost 6 bases and J lost 3, with 17 bases in between. Germline CDR1 is DFQATT and CDR2 is SNEGSKA (reference sequence). CDR3 DNA sequence: TGCAGTGCCCCGCAGATTGAGGGGGAAGAGACCCAGTACTTC. It yields the protein CSAPQIEGEETQYF.

The table lists this clonotype with a few counts. The chain carries TRBV12-3 or TRBV12-4 and TRBJ1-1, with TRBD1 matching 9 bases. The trim removed 6 bases at V and 4 bases at J, leaving 6 bases unmatched. This CDR3 contains 14 residues. The CDR3 here is CASSYRGRVTEAFF. The CDR3 DNA reads TGTGCCAGCAGCTACAGGGGGCGGGTCACTGAAGCTTTCTTT.

This clonotype was recorded many times. The V call is TRBV19, the J call TRBJ2-2; possibly TRBD1 for D (5 bases). Trimming pared 5 bases from V and 4 bases from J, leaving 11 bases between. Looked up from germline, CDR1 is LNHDA and CDR2 is SQIVND (reference sequence). The CDR3 has 14 residues. The DNA for the CDR3 is TGTGCCAGTAGTGGGGCCCCCAGCACCGGGGAGCTGTTTTTT. Amino acid sequence: CASSGAPSTGELFF. Using reference TRBV19 and TRBJ2-2 for the parts outside the CDR3, the full variable domain is DGGITQSPKYLFRKEGQNVTLSCEQNLNHDAMYWYRQDPGQGLRLIYYSQIVNDFQKGDIAEGYSVSREKKESFPLTVTSAQKNPTAFYLCASSGAPSTGELFFGEGSRLTVL.

This clonotype was detected many times. The chain couples TRBV13 to TRBJ2-4, with D hard to call. Trimming took 5 bases from V and 4 from J, leaving 6 bases between them. Germline CDR1 and CDR2: PRHDT and FYEKMQ (reference sequence). The CDR3 contains 12 residues. CDR3 DNA sequence: TGTGCCAGCAGCGGGAAGAAAAACATTCAGTACTTC. Encoded protein: CASSGKKNIQYF.

This clonotype has ten or more counts. The chain couples TRBV11-3 to TRBJ2-5, with 11 bases identical to TRBD2. Trimming removed 5 bases from V and 2 bases from J; junction bases left unmatched: 4. The CDR3 runs to 15 residues. Germline lookup yields CDR1 SGHNT and CDR2 YENEEA. The CDR3 sequence is CASSRGTSGQETQYF. In DNA, the CDR3 is TGTGCCAGCAGCCGAGGGACTAGCGGTCAAGAGACCCAGTACTTC.

The sample holds a few counts of this clonotype. The chain has TRBV5-4 and TRBJ2-1; possibly TRBD1 for D (6 bases). The CDR3 spans 17 residues. V dropped 3 bases and J dropped 0 bases, with 16 bases sitting between them. Germline CDR1 SGHNT, CDR2 YYREEE (reference sequence). The CDR3 loop reads CASSSSKDRSSYNEQFF. The CDR3 region has the DNA TGTGCCAGCAGCTCGTCTAAGGACAGAAGCTCCTACAATGAGCAGTTCTTC. Full variable domain (missing parts from reference TRBV5-4 and TRBJ2-1): ETGVTQSPTHLIKTRGQQVTLRCSSQSGHNTVSWYQQALGQGPQFIFQYYREEENGRGNFPPRFSGLQFPNYSSELNVNALELDDSALYLCASSSSKDRSSYNEQFFGPGTRLTVL.

The chain uses TRBV10-3 and TRBJ2-3, with 8 bases lining up with TRBD2. The CDR3 length is 17 residues. CDR1 ENHRY and CDR2 SYGVKD come from the germline V gene. Germline trimming cut 0 bases from V and 3 bases from J; bases unmatched to any gene: 8. The CDR3 here is CAISESASGSGTDTQYF. The CDR3 DNA reads as TGTGCCATCAGTGAGTCGGCGAGCGGGAGTGGGACAGATACGCAGTATTTT.